This TCR beta chain came from a study of blood T cell repertoires in COVID-19. Using immunoSEQ multiplex PCR, the repertoire was profiled, and TCRdb retains in-frame clones only, with some absent. The top ten hold less than 2.5% of the sample, which has 250,000 to 300,000 clones, roughly 90% seen once. Trimming removed 2 bases from V and 5 bases from J, with 10 bases in between. The CDR3 is 14 residues long. CDR1 MNHNS and CDR2 SASEGT come from the germline V gene. The sample consisted of peripheral blood. This TCR derives from a man between 50 and 59 years old with acute or convalescent COVID-19. The chain employs TRBV6-1 and TRBJ1-5; D may be TRBD1 (5 bases). The DNA for the CDR3 is TGTGCCAGCAGTGAACTTAGGGGCCATCAGCCCCAGCATTTT. It is translated as CASSELRGHQPQHF.